Many counts were recorded for the clone carrying this T cell receptor beta chain. Its matching antigen is unknown. TCRdb analysed the 5' RACE reads with MiXCR anew, one entry per CDR3 protein. The repertoire has tens of thousands of distinct CDR3 sequences, about 5% of them found once; the top ten carry approximately 39%. The data originate from a study of T cells after yellow fever vaccination. General study points: Among primary-vaccination clones, most reappeared after the booster, at around 97% for CD4 and 88% for CD8.

This CDR3 has 13 amino acids. V lost 2 bases and J 5 bases, leaving 10 bases between the germline ends. Germline-derived CDR1 and CDR2 are SQVTM and ANQGSEA. The TCR originated in a man younger than 45 who received the YFV17D yellow fever vaccine. Material: CD8+ T cells sorted from PBMCs, obtained 10 days after the yellow fever booster vaccination. The V gene is TRBV29-1, the J gene TRBJ2-1; D gene ambiguous. The CDR3 here is CSVERSPDNEQFF. CDR3 sequence (DNA): TGCAGCGTTGAAAGGAGTCCGGACAATGAGCAGTTCTTC.